This T cell receptor beta chain was profiled in a study of blood T cell repertoires in COVID-19. Study context: COVID-19 samples, acute and convalescent, were from the United States, Italy and Spain.

The germline V gene encodes CDR1 KGHSH and CDR2 LQKENI. With V trimmed by 4 bases and J by 2 bases, 2 bases remained unmatched. The CDR3 has 16 amino acids. In the original processing: From reference gene primer amplification, estimates of nucleated cell counts were derived. Repertoires were generated with immunoSEQ multiplex PCR, while TCRdb's copy carries only in-frame clones and drops some. V and J calls and clone size come straight from that table; D and trimming were deduced from the DNA. This table has about 160,000 clones, 79% appearing once. Enrollment of patients from Seattle took place during active infection, with longitudinal follow-up.

The V and J genes are TRBV18 and TRBJ2-1, with 13 bases fitting TRBD2. The sequence was collected from a woman aged 60-70 years with COVID-19, enrolled during active disease. The sequencing sample was made of peripheral blood. CDR3 residues: CASSRGTSGTYNEQFF. As DNA, the CDR3 is TGTGCCAGCTCACGAGGGACTAGCGGGACCTACAATGAGCAGTTCTTC.